This T cell receptor beta chain was retrieved from a study of T cell repertoires in cytomegalovirus infection. The overall study: The authors used CMV epitopes that were HLA-C-restricted (recently identified) and HLA-B-restricted (well studied). CMV infection together with matching HLA type was indicated by public TCR beta signatures.

After removal of 2 bases from V and 0 bases from J, the junction contained 7 bases not matched to a gene. CDR1 and CDR2 from the germline V gene are MNHEY and SVGAGI. This CDR3 spans 17 amino acids. Study conclusions and caveats: Cumulated frequencies of public TCR beta families served to identify carriers of CMV plus the relevant HLA. It was HLA-C-restricted CMV-specific TCR beta clonotypes that dominated the response ex vivo.

A few counts support this clonotype. The antigen is undetermined. TCRdb called the reads again in MiXCR, with one record for every CDR3 protein. The sample records just under 500,000 distinct CDR3 sequences, roughly a third being singletons. The sample was cultured PBMCs, taken from culture after CMV antigen stimulation. V and J are TRBV6-5 and TRBJ2-1, with 7 bases identical to TRBD1. The source is a human donor in good health (CMV status not recorded). Some clones in this sample may be carry-over from other donors' samples. The CDR3 protein is CASSYGRGQASYNEQFF. In DNA, the CDR3 is TGTGCCAGCAGTTACGGACGCGGACAGGCCTCCTACAATGAGCAGTTCTTC.